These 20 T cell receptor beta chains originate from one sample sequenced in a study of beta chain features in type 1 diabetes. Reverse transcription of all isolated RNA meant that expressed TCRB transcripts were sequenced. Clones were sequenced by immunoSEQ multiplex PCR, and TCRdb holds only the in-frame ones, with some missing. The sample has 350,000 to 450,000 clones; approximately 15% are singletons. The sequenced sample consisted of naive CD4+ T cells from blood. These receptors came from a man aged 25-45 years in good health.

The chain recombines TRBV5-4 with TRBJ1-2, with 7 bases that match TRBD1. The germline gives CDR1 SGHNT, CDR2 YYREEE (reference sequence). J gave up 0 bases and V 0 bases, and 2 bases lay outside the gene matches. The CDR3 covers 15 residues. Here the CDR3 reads CASSLGQGANYGYTF. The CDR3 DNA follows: TGTGCCAGCAGCTTGGGACAGGGAGCTAACTATGGCTACACCTTC.

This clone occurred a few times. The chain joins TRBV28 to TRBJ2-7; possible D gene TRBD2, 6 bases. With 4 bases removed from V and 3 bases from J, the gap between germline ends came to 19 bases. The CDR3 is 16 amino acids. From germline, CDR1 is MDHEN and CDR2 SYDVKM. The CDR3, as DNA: TGTGCCAGCAGTTCCTCAAGACTAGGCAGAGACTACGAGCAGTACGTC. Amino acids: CASSSSRLGRDYEQYV.

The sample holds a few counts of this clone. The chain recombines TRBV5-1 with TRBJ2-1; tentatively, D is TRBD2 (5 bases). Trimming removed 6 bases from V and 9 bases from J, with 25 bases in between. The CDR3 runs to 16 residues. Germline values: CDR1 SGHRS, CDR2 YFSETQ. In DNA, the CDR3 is TGCGCCAGCATGGACCTCCCTGAGCGGTACTGGGGTGAGCAGTTCTTC. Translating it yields CASMDLPERYWGEQFF. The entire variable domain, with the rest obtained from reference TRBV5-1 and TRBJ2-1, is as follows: KAGVTQTPRYLIKTRGQQVTLSCSPISGHRSVSWYQQTPGQGLQFLFEYFSETQRNKGNFPGRFSGRQFSNSRSEMNVSTLELGDSALYLCASMDLPERYWGEQFFGPGTRLTVL.

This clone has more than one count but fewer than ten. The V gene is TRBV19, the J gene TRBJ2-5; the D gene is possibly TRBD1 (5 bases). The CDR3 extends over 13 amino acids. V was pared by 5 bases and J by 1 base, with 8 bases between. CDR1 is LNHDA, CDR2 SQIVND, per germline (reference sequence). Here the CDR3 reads CASSRQSQETQYF. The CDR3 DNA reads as TGTGCCAGTAGTCGACAGAGCCAAGAGACCCAGTACTTC.

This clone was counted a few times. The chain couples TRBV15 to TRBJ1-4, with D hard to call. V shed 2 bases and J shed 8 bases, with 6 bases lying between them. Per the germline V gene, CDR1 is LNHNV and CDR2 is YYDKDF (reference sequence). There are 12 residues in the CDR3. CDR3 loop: CATSRLLEKLFF. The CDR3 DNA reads TGTGCCACCAGCAGACTTCTCGAAAAACTGTTTTTT.

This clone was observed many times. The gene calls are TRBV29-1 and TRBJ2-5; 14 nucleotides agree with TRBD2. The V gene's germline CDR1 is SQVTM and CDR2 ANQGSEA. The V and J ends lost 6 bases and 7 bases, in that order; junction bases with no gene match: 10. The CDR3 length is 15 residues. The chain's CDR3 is CSVPGTSGRDGTQYF. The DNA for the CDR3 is TGCAGCGTCCCCGGGACTAGCGGGAGAGATGGGACCCAGTACTTC.

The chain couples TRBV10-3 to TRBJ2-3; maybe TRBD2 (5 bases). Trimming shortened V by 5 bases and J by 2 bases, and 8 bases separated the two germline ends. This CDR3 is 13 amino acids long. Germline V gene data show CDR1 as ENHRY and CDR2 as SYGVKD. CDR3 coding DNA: TGTGCCATCAGTAGCGGACTCACAGATACGCAGTATTTT. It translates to CAISSGLTDTQYF.

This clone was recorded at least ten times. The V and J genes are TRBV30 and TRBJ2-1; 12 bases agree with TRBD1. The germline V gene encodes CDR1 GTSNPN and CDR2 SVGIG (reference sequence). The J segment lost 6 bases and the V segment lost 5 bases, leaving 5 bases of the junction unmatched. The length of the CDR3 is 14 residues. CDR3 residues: CAWVRDRGPNEQFF. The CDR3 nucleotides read TGTGCCTGGGTCCGGGACAGGGGGCCCAATGAGCAGTTCTTC.

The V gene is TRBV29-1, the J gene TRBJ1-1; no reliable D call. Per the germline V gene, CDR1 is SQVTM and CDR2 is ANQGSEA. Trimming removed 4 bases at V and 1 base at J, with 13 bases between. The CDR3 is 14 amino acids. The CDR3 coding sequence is TGCAGCGTTGGAAGCGGGCAGAGGAACACTGAAGCTTTCTTT. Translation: CSVGSGQRNTEAFF.

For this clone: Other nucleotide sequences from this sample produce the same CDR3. The CDR3 spells CASSLGTSGGRTDTQYF. The CDR3 DNA sequence: TGCGCCAGCAGCTTGGGAACTAGCGGGGGGCGCACAGATACGCAGTATTTT. The chain recombines TRBV5-1 with TRBJ2-3, with 12 bases that match TRBD2. Germline assignment: CDR1 SGHRS and CDR2 YFSETQ. J gave up 1 base and V 0 bases, and 3 bases lay outside the gene matches. The CDR3 covers 17 residues.

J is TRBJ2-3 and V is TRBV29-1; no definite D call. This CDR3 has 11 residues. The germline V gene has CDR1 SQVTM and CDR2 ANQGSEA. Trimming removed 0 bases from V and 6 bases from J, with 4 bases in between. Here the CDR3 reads CSVEEGDTQYF. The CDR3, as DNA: TGCAGCGTTGAAGAGGGCGATACGCAGTATTTT.

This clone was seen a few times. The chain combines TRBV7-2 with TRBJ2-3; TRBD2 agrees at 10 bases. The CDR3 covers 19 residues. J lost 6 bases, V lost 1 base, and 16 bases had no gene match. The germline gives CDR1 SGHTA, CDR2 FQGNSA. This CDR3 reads CASSLVPSGRTSRWDTQYF. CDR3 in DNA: TGTGCCAGCAGCTTAGTGCCTAGCGGGAGAACGAGTCGGTGGGATACGCAGTATTTT.

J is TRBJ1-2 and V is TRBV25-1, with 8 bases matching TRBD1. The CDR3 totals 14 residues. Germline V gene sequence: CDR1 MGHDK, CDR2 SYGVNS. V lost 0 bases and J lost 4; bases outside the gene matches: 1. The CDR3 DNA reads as TGTGCCAGCAGTGAATATGACAGGGGCTATGGCTACACCTTC. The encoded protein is CASSEYDRGYGYTF.

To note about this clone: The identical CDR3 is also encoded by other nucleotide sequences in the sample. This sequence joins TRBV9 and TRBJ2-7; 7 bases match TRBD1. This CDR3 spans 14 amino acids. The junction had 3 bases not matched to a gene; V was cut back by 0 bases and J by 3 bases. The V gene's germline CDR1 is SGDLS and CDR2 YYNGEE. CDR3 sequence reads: CASSVGRDSYEQYF. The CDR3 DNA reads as TGTGCCAGCAGCGTAGGCCGGGACAGCTACGAGCAGTACTTC.

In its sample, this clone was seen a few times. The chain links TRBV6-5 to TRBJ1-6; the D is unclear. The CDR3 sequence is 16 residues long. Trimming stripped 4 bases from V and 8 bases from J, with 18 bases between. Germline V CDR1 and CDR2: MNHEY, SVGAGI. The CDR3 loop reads CASSSTSRRLYSPLHF. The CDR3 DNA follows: TGTGCCAGCAGTTCGACCTCAAGACGACTCTATTCACCCCTCCACTTT.

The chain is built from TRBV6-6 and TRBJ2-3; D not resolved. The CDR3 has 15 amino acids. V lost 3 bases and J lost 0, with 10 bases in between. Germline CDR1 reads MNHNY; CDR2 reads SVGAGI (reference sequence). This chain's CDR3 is CASSYVSPSTDTQYF. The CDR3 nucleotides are TGTGCCAGCAGTTATGTGAGTCCTAGCACAGATACGCAGTATTTT.

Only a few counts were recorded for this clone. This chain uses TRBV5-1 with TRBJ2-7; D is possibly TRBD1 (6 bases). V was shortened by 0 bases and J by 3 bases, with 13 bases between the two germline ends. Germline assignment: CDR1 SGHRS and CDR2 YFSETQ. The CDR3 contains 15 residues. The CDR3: CASSLGGQPGYEQYV. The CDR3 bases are TGCGCCAGCAGCTTGGGGGGACAACCCGGCTACGAGCAGTACGTC.

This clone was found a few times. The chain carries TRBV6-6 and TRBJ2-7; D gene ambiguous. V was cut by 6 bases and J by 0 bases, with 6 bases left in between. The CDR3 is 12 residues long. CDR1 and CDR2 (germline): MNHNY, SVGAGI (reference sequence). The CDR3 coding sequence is TGTGCCAGCAGCGACAACTCCTACGAGCAGTACGTC. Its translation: CASSDNSYEQYV.

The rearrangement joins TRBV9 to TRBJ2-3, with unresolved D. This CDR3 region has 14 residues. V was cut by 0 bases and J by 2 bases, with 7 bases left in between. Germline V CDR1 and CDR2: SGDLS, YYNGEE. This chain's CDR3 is CASSVASSTDTQYF. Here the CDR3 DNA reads TGTGCCAGCAGCGTAGCTTCCTCCACAGATACGCAGTATTTT.

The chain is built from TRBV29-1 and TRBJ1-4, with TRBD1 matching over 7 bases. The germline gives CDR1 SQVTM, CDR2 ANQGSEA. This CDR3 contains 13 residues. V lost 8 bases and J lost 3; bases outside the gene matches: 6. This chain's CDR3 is CSTKGAANEKLFF. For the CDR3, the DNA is TGCAGCACTAAGGGGGCAGCTAATGAAAAACTGTTTTTT. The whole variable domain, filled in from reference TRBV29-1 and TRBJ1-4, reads SAVISQKPSRDICQRGTSLTIQCQVDSQVTMMFWYRQQPGQSLTLIATANQGSEATYESGFVIDKFPISRPNLTFSTLTVSNMSPEDSSIYLCSTKGAANEKLFFGSGTQLSVL.